This TCR beta chain was identified during a study of shared clonotypes between healthy human individuals. Naive CD45RA+ and memory CD45RA-negative subsets were split from CD4+ cells. The protocol was immunoSEQ multiplex PCR, while the TCRdb copy is restricted to in-frame clones and leaves out a portion. The data hold more than 2,000,000 clones, with 90% to 95% observed a single time. Source material: naive CD4+ T cells sorted from blood. Subset here: CD45RA+ positively selected. The sequence was collected from a man between 18 and 29 years old in good health.

The CDR3 sequence is CAWSEGNGPQYF. For the CDR3, the DNA is TGTGCCTGGAGTGAGGGGAATGGGCCCCAGTACTTC. The V call is TRBV30, the J call TRBJ2-5, with a possible D match to TRBD1 (5 bases). Germline values: CDR1 GTSNPN, CDR2 SVGIG (reference sequence). The CDR3 contains 12 residues. Trimming removed 1 base from V and 9 bases from J, with 12 bases in between.